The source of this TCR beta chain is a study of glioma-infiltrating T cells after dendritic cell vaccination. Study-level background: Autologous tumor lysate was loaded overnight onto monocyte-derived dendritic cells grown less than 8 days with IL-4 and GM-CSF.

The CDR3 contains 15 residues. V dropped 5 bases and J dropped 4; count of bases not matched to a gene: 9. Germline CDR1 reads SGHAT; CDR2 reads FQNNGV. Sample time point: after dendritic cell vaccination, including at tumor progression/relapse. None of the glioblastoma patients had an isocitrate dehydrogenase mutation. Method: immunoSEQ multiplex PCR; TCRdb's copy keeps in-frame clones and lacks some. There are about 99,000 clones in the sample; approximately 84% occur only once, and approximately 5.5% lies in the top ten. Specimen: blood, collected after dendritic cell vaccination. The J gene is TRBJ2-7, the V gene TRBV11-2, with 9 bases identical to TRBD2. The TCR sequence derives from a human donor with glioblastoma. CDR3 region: CASSPLAGRLYEQYF. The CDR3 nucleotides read TGTGCCAGCAGCCCTCTAGCGGGGAGATTGTACGAGCAGTACTTC.